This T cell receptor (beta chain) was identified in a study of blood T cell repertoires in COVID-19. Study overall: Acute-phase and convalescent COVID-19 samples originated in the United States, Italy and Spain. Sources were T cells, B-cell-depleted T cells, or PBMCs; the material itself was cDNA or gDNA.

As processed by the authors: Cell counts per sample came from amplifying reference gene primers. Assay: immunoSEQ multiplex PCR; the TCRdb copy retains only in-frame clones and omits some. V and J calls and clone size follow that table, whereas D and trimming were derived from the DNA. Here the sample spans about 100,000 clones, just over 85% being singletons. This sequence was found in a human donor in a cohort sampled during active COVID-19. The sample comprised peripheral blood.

CDR3 residues: CASRGSYNEQFF. The CDR3 DNA sequence: TGTGCCAGCCGAGGGAGTTACAATGAGCAGTTCTTC. This sequence joins TRBV2 and TRBJ2-1; perhaps TRBD2 as D (5 bases). The germline CDR1 and CDR2 sequences are SNHLY and FYNNEI. This CDR3 region has 12 residues. Trimming took off 8 bases at V and 4 bases at J, with 9 bases between the two ends. Drawing the rest from reference TRBV2 and TRBJ2-1, the complete variable domain is EPEVTQTPSHQVTQMGQEVILRCVPISNHLYFYWYRQILGQKVEFLVSFYNNEISEKSEIFDDQFSVERPDGSNFTLKIRSTKLEDSAMYFCASRGSYNEQFFGPGTRLTVL.